Following are 28 T cell receptor beta chains from one sample sequenced in a study of T-cell memory formation after mild COVID-19. TCRdb analysed the 5' RACE reads with MiXCR anew, one entry per CDR3 protein. The sample gives roughly 600,000 distinct CDR3 sequences, 15% to 20% of which show up once; approximately 12% is in the top ten. The specimen sequenced was PBMCs or a T cell subset sorted from them (not recorded which). Every receptor here comes from an adult woman who had mild COVID-19 (a few samples of this study predate the infection). Cell type and time point are not known.

There are a few counts of this clonotype. J is TRBJ2-7 and V is TRBV4-1; TRBD2 matches 7 bases. CDR3 size: 15 residues. CDR1 is MGHRA, CDR2 YSYEKL, per germline. Trimming at V came to 3 bases and at J to 4 bases, leaving 9 bases not matched to a gene. The CDR3 DNA reads TGCGCCAGCAGCCAGGTTCCCGGGACTACGTACGAGCAGTACTTC. Its protein product is CASSQVPGTTYEQYF.

This clonotype occurred a few times. The gene calls are TRBV20-1 and TRBJ2-5, with D unclear. Trimming removed 1 base from V and 2 bases from J, with 14 bases in between. Germline V lookup: CDR1 DFQATT, CDR2 SNEGSKA (reference sequence). CDR3 length equals 15 residues. The CDR3 nucleotides read TGCAGTGCTAGAGGCCTTTCGGGTGAGCAAGAGACCCAGTACTTC. It codes for CSARGLSGEQETQYF.

This clonotype was counted a few times. The rearrangement uses TRBV29-1 and TRBJ1-3; D is uncertain. Trimming left V 4 bases short and J 0 bases short, with 16 bases between. CDR1 and CDR2 from the germline V gene are SQVTM and ANQGSEA. This CDR3 is 16 amino acids long. The DNA of the CDR3 is TGCAGCGTTGCTTCGGTAGACACTCTCTCTGGAAACACCATATATTTT. Protein sequence: CSVASVDTLSGNTIYF.

J is TRBJ2-3 and V is TRBV6-5, with a tentative D call TRBD2 (6 bases). V was shortened by 6 bases and J by 4 bases, with 20 bases between the two germline ends. Germline CDR1 and CDR2: MNHEY and SVGAGI. The CDR3 length is 16 residues. In DNA form, the CDR3 reads TGTGCCAGCAGCCCCCACCGGGGGAGTTTCGCAGATACGCAGTATTTT. It specifies CASSPHRGSFADTQYF.

The rearrangement links TRBV7-9 to TRBJ2-2, with unresolved D. Trimming cost V 2 bases and J 4 bases, with 8 bases left between them. The CDR3 loop spans 14 amino acids. The germline gives CDR1 SEHNR, CDR2 FQNEAQ (reference sequence). The CDR3 loop is CASSLLVTTGELFF. The CDR3 DNA is TGTGCCAGCAGCTTATTAGTTACCACCGGGGAGCTGTTTTTT. The entire variable domain, with the rest obtained from reference TRBV7-9 and TRBJ2-2, is as follows: DTGVSQNPRHKITKRGQNVTFRCDPISEHNRLYWYRQTLGQGPEFLTYFQNEAQLEKSRLLSDRFSAERPKGSFSTLEIQRTEQGDSAMYLCASSLLVTTGELFFGEGSRLTVL.

The chain couples TRBV2 to TRBJ1-2; the D is unclear. The length of the CDR3 is 12 residues. CDR1 is SNHLY and CDR2 is FYNNEI in the germline V gene. The V gene lost 10 bases and the J gene lost 3 bases, with 12 bases spanning the gap. CDR3 coding DNA: TGTGCCAACACGGGAGGAGACTATGGCTACACCTTC. The encoded protein is CANTGGDYGYTF.

This clonotype was picked up a small number of times. The CDR3 loop reads CASTFPRPYTF. The DNA of the CDR3 is TGTGCCAGCACCTTCCCCCGACCTTACACCTTC. The rearrangement links TRBV28 to TRBJ1-2, with D unclear. Germline V gene data show CDR1 as MDHEN and CDR2 as SYDVKM. Trimming pared 7 bases from V and 11 bases from J, leaving 14 bases between. This CDR3 has 11 amino acids.

This chain uses TRBV18 with TRBJ2-4; no reliable D call. The V gene lost 2 bases and the J gene lost 5 bases, with 10 bases spanning the gap. The CDR3 is 14 residues long. CDR1 is KGHSH and CDR2 is LQKENI in the germline V gene. The CDR3: CASSPKGFENIQYF. In DNA form, the CDR3 reads TGTGCCAGCTCACCAAAGGGATTCGAAAACATTCAGTACTTC.

This chain uses TRBV13 with TRBJ1-5; D is unclear. Germline V gives CDR1 PRHDT, CDR2 FYEKMQ (reference sequence). V lost 2 bases and J lost 3, with 5 bases in between. This CDR3 region has 13 residues. For the CDR3, the DNA is TGTGCCAGCAGCTTACGGAACAATCAGCCCCAGCATTTT. Amino acid sequence: CASSLRNNQPQHF.

The V and J genes are TRBV30 and TRBJ1-2, with a tentative D call TRBD1 (5 bases). V was cut by 2 bases and J by 8 bases, with 15 bases left in between. Per the germline V gene, CDR1 is GTSNPN and CDR2 is SVGIG (reference sequence). This CDR3 contains 13 residues. The CDR3 nucleotides are TGTGCCTGGAGTAGGTCAGGGCTCGGAGGCTACACCTTC. It translates to CAWSRSGLGGYTF.

This clonotype has a handful of counts. The V call is TRBV29-1, the J call TRBJ1-6, with D uncertain. CDR3 length: 13 amino acids. The V gene's germline CDR1 is SQVTM and CDR2 ANQGSEA. V lost 6 bases and J lost 10, with 16 bases in between. The DNA of the CDR3 is TGCAGCGTCCGGACGGGGATTAACTCACCCCTCCACTTT. Its translation: CSVRTGINSPLHF.

This clonotype was seen more than once but under ten times. The chain joins TRBV5-1 to TRBJ2-5; TRBD2 aligns across 14 bases. CDR3 length: 16 amino acids. V dropped 3 bases and J dropped 5; count of bases not matched to a gene: 6. Germline loops: CDR1 SGHRS, CDR2 YFSETQ. This CDR3 is CASSSGLAGVIETQYF. The CDR3 DNA follows: TGCGCCAGCAGCTCGGGACTAGCGGGAGTAATCGAGACCCAGTACTTC.

This clonotype turned up a few times. The chain uses TRBV2 and TRBJ2-4; D is possibly TRBD2 (6 bases). V dropped 8 bases and J dropped 0 bases, with 8 bases sitting between them. CDR1 SNHLY and CDR2 FYNNEI come from the germline V gene. The CDR3 spans 13 residues. The CDR3 nucleotides are TGTGCCAGCGGGGGGATAGCCAAAAACATTCAGTACTTC. This codes for CASGGIAKNIQYF. Full variable domain (outside the CDR3, taken from reference TRBV2 and TRBJ2-4): EPEVTQTPSHQVTQMGQEVILRCVPISNHLYFYWYRQILGQKVEFLVSFYNNEISEKSEIFDDQFSVERPDGSNFTLKIRSTKLEDSAMYFCASGGIAKNIQYFGAGTRLSVL.

This clonotype has a handful of counts. The rearrangement joins TRBV11-1 to TRBJ2-1, with D maybe TRBD2 (6 bases). Trimming pared 0 bases from V and 4 bases from J, leaving 16 bases between. CDR1 SGHAT and CDR2 FQDESV come from the germline V gene (reference sequence). The CDR3 runs to 17 residues. The CDR3 reads CASSLARFGSGYNEQFF. The CDR3 DNA follows: TGTGCCAGCAGCTTAGCTCGGTTCGGTAGCGGTTACAATGAGCAGTTCTTC.

This clonotype came up a few times. The gene calls are TRBV7-9 and TRBJ2-1; 10 nucleotides match TRBD1. CDR1 and CDR2 (germline): SEHNR, FQNEAQ (reference sequence). The V segment lost 3 bases and the J segment 6 bases; nucleotides outside the gene matches: 5. CDR3 length equals 15 residues. This chain's CDR3 is CASSLWGQGSNEQFF. DNA of the CDR3: TGTGCCAGCAGCTTGTGGGGACAGGGGAGCAATGAGCAGTTCTTC.

The CDR3 here is CATAEGQETQYF. The CDR3 DNA sequence: TGTGCCACTGCCGAAGGGCAAGAGACCCAGTACTTC. The chain joins TRBV10-3 to TRBJ2-5, with D hard to call. This CDR3 has 12 residues. Germline-derived CDR1 and CDR2 are ENHRY and SYGVKD. V was pared by 10 bases and J by 2 bases, with 11 bases between.

This clonotype was recorded a few times. V is TRBV29-1 and J is TRBJ2-1, with 9 bases matching TRBD2. This CDR3 contains 14 residues. The germline CDR1 and CDR2 sequences are SQVTM and ANQGSEA. The CDR3 here is CSYSAGGLGNEQFF. In DNA, the CDR3 is TGCAGTTACTCGGCGGGAGGGTTGGGCAATGAGCAGTTCTTC.

This chain connects TRBV5-1 to TRBJ2-5; 8 nucleotides agree with TRBD1. The CDR3 loop spans 14 amino acids. Trimming took 0 bases from V and 7 from J; bases not matched to a gene: 5. The germline V gene has CDR1 SGHRS and CDR2 YFSETQ. CDR3 coding DNA: TGCGCCAGCAGCTTGGGGACAGGGTCGCCGACCCAGTACTTC. This translates into CASSLGTGSPTQYF.

The V gene is TRBV11-2, the J gene TRBJ2-3; no definite D call. The CDR3 spans 15 residues. Germline CDR1 is SGHAT and CDR2 is FQNNGV. Trimming removed 5 bases at V and 5 bases at J, with 17 bases between. The CDR3, as DNA: TGTGCCAGCAGCCCCCACCTGGGGTACAGAGATACGCAGTATTTT. As protein: CASSPHLGYRDTQYF.

The chain joins TRBV19 to TRBJ1-2, with D perhaps TRBD1 (6 bases). Per germline, CDR1 LNHDA and CDR2 SQIVND (reference sequence). The CDR3 consists of 14 residues. The V and J ends lost 4 bases and 6 bases respectively, with 15 bases between them. The DNA of the CDR3 is TGTGCCAGTAGTAGGGGGACAAGTGGTGATGGCTACACCTTC. This encodes CASSRGTSGDGYTF.

This chain uses TRBV7-2 with TRBJ2-2; tentatively, D is TRBD2 (6 bases). V lost 5 bases and J 6 bases, leaving 13 bases between the germline ends. Germline CDR1 is SGHTA and CDR2 is FQGNSA. The CDR3 extends over 14 amino acids. CDR3 in DNA: TGTGCCAGCAGCACCTGGGGGGTTCCCGGGGAGCTGTTTTTT. Its protein is CASSTWGVPGELFF.

This clonotype was counted only a few times. The chain combines TRBV6-1 with TRBJ1-1; unclear D gene. V dropped 0 bases and J dropped 0 bases, with 8 bases sitting between them. The length of the CDR3 is 15 residues. CDR1 is MNHNS, CDR2 SASEGT, per germline. The CDR3, as DNA: TGTGCCAGCAGTGAAGCGTTTAAAATGAACACTGAAGCTTTCTTT. This sequence encodes CASSEAFKMNTEAFF.

V gene TRBV4-1 combines with J gene TRBJ1-6; tentative D call: TRBD1 (5 bases). In germline, CDR1 is MGHRA, CDR2 YSYEKL. V dropped 1 base and J dropped 9 bases, with 13 bases sitting between them. The CDR3 contains 15 residues. The DNA for the CDR3 is TGCGCCAGCAGCCAAGGGGGTCGGGGGTTTTCACCCCTCCACTTT. Its protein product is CASSQGGRGFSPLHF.

V and J are TRBV7-2 and TRBJ2-5; D gene uncertain. CDR3 length: 14 residues. Germline CDR1 SGHTA, CDR2 FQGNSA. Trimming took 7 bases from V and 2 from J, leaving 14 bases between them. CDR3 nucleotide sequence: TGTGCCAGCACCCTGAGCGCAGTACAAGAGACCCAGTACTTC. Amino acids: CASTLSAVQETQYF.

This clonotype came up many times. The CDR3 coding sequence is TGCGCCAGCAGCCGGATGGTGGGTATTGCAGCGAACACTGAAGCTTTCTTT. Its translation is CASSRMVGIAANTEAFF. J is TRBJ1-1 and V is TRBV5-1; D is undetermined. Germline loops: CDR1 SGHRS, CDR2 YFSETQ. The CDR3 runs to 17 residues. V shed 4 bases and J shed 1 base, with 20 bases lying between them.

The chain has TRBV6-2 or TRBV6-3 and TRBJ2-2; D gene unclear. V gave up 3 bases and J gave up 6 bases, with 11 bases separating them. CDR3 length equals 14 residues. The germline V gene encodes CDR1 MNHEY and CDR2 SVGEGT. CDR3 residues: CASSYRDFAGELFF. CDR3 coding DNA: TGTGCCAGCAGTTATAGGGATTTCGCCGGGGAGCTGTTTTTT.

This clonotype has more than one count but fewer than ten. The chain carries TRBV29-1 and TRBJ2-3; no definite D call. Germline CDR1 is SQVTM and CDR2 is ANQGSEA. This CDR3 is 12 amino acids long. V was pared by 8 bases and J by 1 base, with 10 bases between. The CDR3 reads CSTGRGTDTQYF. The CDR3 bases are TGCAGCACTGGACGGGGCACAGATACGCAGTATTTT.

This clonotype has only a few counts. The chain couples TRBV9 to TRBJ2-2; a weak D match, TRBD2 (5 bases). CDR1 and CDR2 from the germline V gene are SGDLS and YYNGEE. V lost 3 bases and J 6 bases, leaving 12 bases between the germline ends. This CDR3 contains 14 residues. The CDR3 loop reads CASSGGQYPGELFF. The CDR3 coding sequence is TGTGCCAGCAGCGGAGGGCAGTACCCCGGGGAGCTGTTTTTT.